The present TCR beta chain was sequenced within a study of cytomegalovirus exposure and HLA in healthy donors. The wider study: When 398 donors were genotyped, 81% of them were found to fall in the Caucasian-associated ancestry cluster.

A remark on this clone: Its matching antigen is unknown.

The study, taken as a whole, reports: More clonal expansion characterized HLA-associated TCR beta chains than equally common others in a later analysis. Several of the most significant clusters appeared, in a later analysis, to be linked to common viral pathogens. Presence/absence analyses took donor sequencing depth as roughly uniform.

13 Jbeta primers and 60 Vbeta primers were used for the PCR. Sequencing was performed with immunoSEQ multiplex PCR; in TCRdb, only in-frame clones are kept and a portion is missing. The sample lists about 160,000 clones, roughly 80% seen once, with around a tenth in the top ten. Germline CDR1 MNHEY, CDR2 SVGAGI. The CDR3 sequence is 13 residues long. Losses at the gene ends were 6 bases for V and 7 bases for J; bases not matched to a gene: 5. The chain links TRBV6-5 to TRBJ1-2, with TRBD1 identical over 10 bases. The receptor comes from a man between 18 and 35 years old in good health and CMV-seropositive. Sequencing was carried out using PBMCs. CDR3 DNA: TGTGCCAGCAGCGACAGGGGGCAGGTTGGCTACACCTTC. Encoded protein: CASSDRGQVGYTF.